The rows below give T cell receptor beta chains drawn from one sample of a study of response to subunit inactivated influenza vaccine. TCRdb recomputed calls from the RT-PCR reads with MiXCR, one row per CDR3 protein. The sample has roughly 190,000 distinct CDR3 sequences; less than 15% are singletons. The same sample was also used in a study of T cells expressing NK-cell markers.

This sample comprised CD8+ T cells sorted from PBMCs, obtained about 13 days after vaccination. The source is a man aged 50 to 59 who received an inactivated influenza vaccine. CDR3s include the opening cysteine and the closing phenylalanine or tryptophan. The order of the fields is CDR3 length, D gene, clone size, J gene, V gene, CDR3 protein, CDR3 DNA. A D gene is named only where the DNA matches it firmly. Part of the rows lack a size; the others show once, few, many or a class for expanded clones.

cdr3_length: 15; d_call: TRBD1; clone_size: few; j_call: TRBJ2-3; v_call: TRBV5-5; cdr3_aa: CASSLRPTGPDTQYF; cdr3_nt: TGTGCCAGCAGCTTAAGGCCGACAGGGCCAGATACGCAGTATTTT
cdr3_length: 15; d_call: NA; clone_size: few; j_call: TRBJ2-7; v_call: TRBV7-8; cdr3_aa: CASSWKEGNFYEQYF; cdr3_nt: TGTGCCAGCAGCTGGAAAGAGGGGAATTTCTACGAGCAGTACTTC
cdr3_length: 16; d_call: TRBD1; clone_size: NA; j_call: TRBJ1-6; v_call: TRBV28; cdr3_aa: CASSSPPGTGFSPLHF; cdr3_nt: TGTGCCAGCAGTTCCCCTCCGGGGACAGGGTTTTCACCCCTCCACTTT
cdr3_length: 15; d_call: TRBD2; clone_size: NA; j_call: TRBJ2-7; v_call: TRBV4-2; cdr3_aa: CASSQVRGTSYEQYF; cdr3_nt: TGTGCCAGCAGCCAAGTGCGGGGGACTTCCTACGAGCAGTACTTC
cdr3_length: 15; d_call: NA; clone_size: few; j_call: TRBJ2-5; v_call: TRBV9; cdr3_aa: CASSDPGFQGETQYF; cdr3_nt: TGTGCCAGCAGCGATCCGGGGTTTCAGGGGGAGACCCAGTACTTC
cdr3_length: 15; d_call: TRBD2; clone_size: few; j_call: TRBJ2-2; v_call: TRBV7-9; cdr3_aa: CASSVSGGDIGELFF; cdr3_nt: TGTGCCAGCAGTGTGTCGGGGGGAGATATCGGGGAGCTGTTTTTT
cdr3_length: 13; d_call: NA; clone_size: few; j_call: TRBJ2-7; v_call: TRBV28; cdr3_aa: CASSPRMSYEQYF; cdr3_nt: TGTGCCAGCAGTCCGAGAATGTCTTACGAGCAGTACTTC
cdr3_length: 15; d_call: NA; clone_size: few; j_call: TRBJ2-1; v_call: TRBV5-6; cdr3_aa: CASSFRLAPYNEQFF; cdr3_nt: TGTGCCAGCAGCTTTCGGCTAGCCCCCTACAATGAGCAGTTCTTC
cdr3_length: 16; d_call: NA; clone_size: NA; j_call: TRBJ2-5; v_call: TRBV20-1; cdr3_aa: CSAGDPVGALRGTQYF; cdr3_nt: TGCAGTGCTGGGGACCCTGTGGGGGCGCTCAGAGGGACCCAGTACTTC
cdr3_length: 14; d_call: NA; clone_size: few; j_call: TRBJ2-7; v_call: TRBV11-2; cdr3_aa: CASSLAVGDYEQYF; cdr3_nt: TGTGCCAGCAGCTTAGCCGTCGGGGACTACGAGCAGTACTTC
cdr3_length: 19; d_call: NA; clone_size: NA; j_call: TRBJ2-3; v_call: TRBV9; cdr3_aa: CASNHPGQGPVVGADTQYF; cdr3_nt: TGTGCCAGCAACCACCCGGGTCAGGGGCCCGTAGTAGGAGCAGATACGCAGTATTTT
cdr3_length: 14; d_call: NA; clone_size: NA; j_call: TRBJ1-1; v_call: TRBV2; cdr3_aa: CASSDWSGGGLAFF; cdr3_nt: TGTGCCAGCAGTGATTGGTCGGGCGGGGGGCTTGCTTTCTTT
cdr3_length: 15; d_call: TRBD1; clone_size: many; j_call: TRBJ2-7; v_call: TRBV7-8; cdr3_aa: CASSPRGQGNYEQYF; cdr3_nt: TGTGCCAGCAGCCCGCGGGGACAGGGCAACTACGAGCAGTACTTC
cdr3_length: 14; d_call: TRBD1; clone_size: many; j_call: TRBJ2-7; v_call: TRBV20-1; cdr3_aa: CSASSGGQEDEQYF; cdr3_nt: TGCAGTGCTAGTAGTGGTGGACAGGAGGACGAGCAGTACTTC
cdr3_length: 15; d_call: NA; clone_size: few; j_call: TRBJ2-7; v_call: TRBV4-3; cdr3_aa: CASSQESRFSYEQYF; cdr3_nt: TGCGCCAGCAGCCAAGAGTCGCGCTTCTCCTACGAGCAGTACTTC
cdr3_length: 14; d_call: NA; clone_size: few; j_call: TRBJ2-7; v_call: TRBV5-1; cdr3_aa: CASSIRDPGSEQYF; cdr3_nt: TGCGCCAGCAGCATCAGGGACCCCGGGAGCGAGCAGTACTTC
cdr3_length: 13; d_call: NA; clone_size: NA; j_call: TRBJ2-1; v_call: TRBV5-4; cdr3_aa: CASSGGNYNEQFF; cdr3_nt: TGTGCCAGCAGCGGCGGGAACTACAATGAGCAGTTCTTC
cdr3_length: 15; d_call: TRBD1; clone_size: NA; j_call: TRBJ2-7; v_call: TRBV14; cdr3_aa: CASSQGAGDSYEQYF; cdr3_nt: TGTGCCAGCAGCCAAGGTGCCGGGGACAGCTACGAGCAGTACTTC
cdr3_length: 12; d_call: TRBD1; clone_size: NA; j_call: TRBJ2-7; v_call: TRBV6-6; cdr3_aa: CASSADRVEQYF; cdr3_nt: TGTGCCAGCAGCGCTGACAGGGTCGAGCAGTACTTC
cdr3_length: 11; d_call: NA; clone_size: NA; j_call: TRBJ2-1; v_call: TRBV12-3/TRBV12-4; cdr3_aa: CASSAEGPQFF; cdr3_nt: TGTGCCAGCAGTGCTGAGGGGCCTCAGTTCTTC
cdr3_length: 14; d_call: TRBD1; clone_size: NA; j_call: TRBJ2-1; v_call: TRBV2; cdr3_aa: CASSGTETYNEQFF; cdr3_nt: TGTGCCAGCAGCGGGACAGAGACATACAATGAGCAGTTCTTC
cdr3_length: 14; d_call: NA; clone_size: few; j_call: TRBJ2-2; v_call: TRBV7-2; cdr3_aa: CASSLGGMAGELFF; cdr3_nt: TGTGCCAGCAGCTTAGGCGGGATGGCCGGGGAGCTGTTTTTT
cdr3_length: 14; d_call: NA; clone_size: few; j_call: TRBJ2-7; v_call: TRBV27; cdr3_aa: CASSLYQSPQGQYF; cdr3_nt: TGTGCCAGCAGTTTATACCAATCCCCACAGGGCCAATACTTC
cdr3_length: 15; d_call: TRBD2; clone_size: few; j_call: TRBJ2-1; v_call: TRBV4-3; cdr3_aa: CASSQVLAVSNEQFF; cdr3_nt: TGCGCCAGCAGCCAAGTACTAGCGGTCTCAAATGAGCAGTTCTTC
cdr3_length: 15; d_call: NA; clone_size: few; j_call: TRBJ2-3; v_call: TRBV7-2; cdr3_aa: CASSLGRGGADTQYF; cdr3_nt: TGTGCCAGCAGCTTAGGTCGAGGGGGGGCAGATACGCAGTATTTT
cdr3_length: 13; d_call: TRBD1; clone_size: few; j_call: TRBJ1-5; v_call: TRBV6-1; cdr3_aa: CASGTVLNQPQHF; cdr3_nt: TGTGCCAGCGGGACAGTCTTGAATCAGCCCCAGCATTTT
cdr3_length: 17; d_call: TRBD1; clone_size: few; j_call: TRBJ1-5; v_call: TRBV18; cdr3_aa: CASSTADRGPGNQPQHF; cdr3_nt: TGTGCCAGCTCAACAGCGGACAGGGGGCCAGGCAATCAGCCCCAGCATTTT
cdr3_length: 15; d_call: NA; clone_size: medium-sized; j_call: TRBJ1-5; v_call: TRBV4-2; cdr3_aa: CASSQERDSNQPQHF; cdr3_nt: TGTGCCAGCAGCCAGGAACGGGATAGCAATCAGCCCCAGCATTTT
cdr3_length: 15; d_call: TRBD1; clone_size: NA; j_call: TRBJ1-2; v_call: TRBV2; cdr3_aa: CASSPSGGPHYGYTF; cdr3_nt: TGTGCCAGCAGTCCATCAGGGGGCCCCCACTATGGCTACACCTTC
cdr3_length: 18; d_call: NA; clone_size: few; j_call: TRBJ2-1; v_call: TRBV9; cdr3_aa: CASSVPIGGGPGYNEQFF; cdr3_nt: TGTGCCAGCAGCGTACCCATTGGTGGAGGGCCGGGATACAATGAGCAGTTCTTC
cdr3_length: 12; d_call: NA; clone_size: few; j_call: TRBJ1-1; v_call: TRBV12-3/TRBV12-4; cdr3_aa: CASSEGPTEAFF; cdr3_nt: TGTGCCAGCAGCGAGGGTCCCACTGAAGCTTTCTTT
cdr3_length: 15; d_call: NA; clone_size: NA; j_call: TRBJ2-5; v_call: TRBV7-6; cdr3_aa: CASSLEAAIQETQYF; cdr3_nt: TGTGCCAGCAGCTTAGAAGCGGCAATCCAAGAGACCCAGTACTTC
cdr3_length: 15; d_call: TRBD2; clone_size: many; j_call: TRBJ2-1; v_call: TRBV20-1; cdr3_aa: CSANQVAGVIDEQFF; cdr3_nt: TGCAGTGCTAACCAGGTAGCGGGAGTGATTGATGAGCAGTTCTTC
cdr3_length: 14; d_call: TRBD1; clone_size: few; j_call: TRBJ1-2; v_call: TRBV25-1; cdr3_aa: CASRGQDRNYGYTF; cdr3_nt: TGTGCCAGCAGGGGACAGGACCGAAACTATGGCTACACCTTC
cdr3_length: 13; d_call: NA; clone_size: NA; j_call: TRBJ2-5; v_call: TRBV28; cdr3_aa: CASSFDRGQTQYF; cdr3_nt: TGTGCCAGCAGTTTTGATAGGGGACAGACCCAGTACTTC
cdr3_length: 13; d_call: NA; clone_size: few; j_call: TRBJ1-2; v_call: TRBV5-6; cdr3_aa: CASSLERPEGYTF; cdr3_nt: TGTGCCAGCAGCCTGGAAAGGCCGGAGGGCTACACCTTC
cdr3_length: 13; d_call: NA; clone_size: few; j_call: TRBJ2-7; v_call: TRBV29-1; cdr3_aa: CSVEVVSSYEQYF; cdr3_nt: TGCAGCGTTGAAGTAGTCAGTTCCTACGAGCAGTACTTC
cdr3_length: 11; d_call: NA; clone_size: few; j_call: TRBJ2-7; v_call: TRBV10-1; cdr3_aa: CASSDGGEQYF; cdr3_nt: TGCGCCAGCAGTGATGGAGGCGAGCAGTACTTC